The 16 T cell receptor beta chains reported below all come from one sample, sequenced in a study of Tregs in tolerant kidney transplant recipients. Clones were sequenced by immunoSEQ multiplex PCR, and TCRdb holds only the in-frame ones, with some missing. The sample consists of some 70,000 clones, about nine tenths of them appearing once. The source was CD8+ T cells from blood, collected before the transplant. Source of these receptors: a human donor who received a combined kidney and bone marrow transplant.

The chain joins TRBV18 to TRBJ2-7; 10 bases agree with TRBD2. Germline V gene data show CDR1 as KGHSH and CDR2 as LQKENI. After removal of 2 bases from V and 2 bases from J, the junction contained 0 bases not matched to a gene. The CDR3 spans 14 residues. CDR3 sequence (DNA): TGTGCCAGCTCACCAAGCGGGGGGGCCTACGAGCAGTACTTC. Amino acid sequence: CASSPSGGAYEQYF.

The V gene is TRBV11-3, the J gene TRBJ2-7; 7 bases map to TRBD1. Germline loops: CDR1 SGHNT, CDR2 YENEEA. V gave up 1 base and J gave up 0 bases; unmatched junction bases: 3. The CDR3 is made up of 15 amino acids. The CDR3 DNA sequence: TGTGCCAGCAGCTTAGGGGCAGGGGGCTCCTACGAGCAGTACTTC. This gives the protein CASSLGAGGSYEQYF.

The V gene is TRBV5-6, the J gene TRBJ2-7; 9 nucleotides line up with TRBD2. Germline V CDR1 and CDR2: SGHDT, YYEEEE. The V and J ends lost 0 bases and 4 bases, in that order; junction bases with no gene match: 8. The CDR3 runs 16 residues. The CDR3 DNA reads TGTGCCAGCAGCTTGGGCGCGGGGGGGTTCTTTTACGAGCAGTACTTC. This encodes CASSLGAGGFFYEQYF.

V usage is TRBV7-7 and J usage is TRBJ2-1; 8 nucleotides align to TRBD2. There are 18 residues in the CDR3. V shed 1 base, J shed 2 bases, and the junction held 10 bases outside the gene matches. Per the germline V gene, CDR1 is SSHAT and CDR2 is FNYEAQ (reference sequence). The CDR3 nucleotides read TGTGCCAGCAGCTTAGGTCCCCCACTAGCGGCCCCCTACAATGAGCAGTTCTTC. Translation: CASSLGPPLAAPYNEQFF.

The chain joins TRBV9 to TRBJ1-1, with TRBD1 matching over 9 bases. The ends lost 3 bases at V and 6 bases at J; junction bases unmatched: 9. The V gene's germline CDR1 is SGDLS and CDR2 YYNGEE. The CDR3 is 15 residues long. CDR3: CASSDTGTGFPEAFF. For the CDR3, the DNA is TGTGCCAGCAGCGATACCGGGACAGGGTTCCCTGAAGCTTTCTTT.

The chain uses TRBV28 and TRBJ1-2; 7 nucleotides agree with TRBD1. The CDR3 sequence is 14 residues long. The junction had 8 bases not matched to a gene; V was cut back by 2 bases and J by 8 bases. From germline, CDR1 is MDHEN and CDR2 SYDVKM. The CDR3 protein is CASSLRATGQGYTF. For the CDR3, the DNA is TGTGCCAGCAGTTTACGGGCGACAGGGCAAGGCTACACCTTC.

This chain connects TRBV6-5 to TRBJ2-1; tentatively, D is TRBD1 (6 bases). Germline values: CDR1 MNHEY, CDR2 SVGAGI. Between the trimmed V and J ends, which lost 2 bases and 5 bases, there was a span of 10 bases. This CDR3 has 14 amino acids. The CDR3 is CASSYRDMDNEQFF. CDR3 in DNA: TGTGCCAGCAGTTACCGGGACATGGACAATGAGCAGTTCTTC.

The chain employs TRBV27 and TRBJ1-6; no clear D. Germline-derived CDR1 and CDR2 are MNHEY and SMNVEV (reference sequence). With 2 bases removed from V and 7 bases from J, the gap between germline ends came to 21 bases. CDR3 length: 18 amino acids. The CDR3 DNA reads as TGTGCCAGCAGTTTAGGTGGCTTTTCCATCCCGCCCAATTCACCCCTCCACTTT. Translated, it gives CASSLGGFSIPPNSPLHF.

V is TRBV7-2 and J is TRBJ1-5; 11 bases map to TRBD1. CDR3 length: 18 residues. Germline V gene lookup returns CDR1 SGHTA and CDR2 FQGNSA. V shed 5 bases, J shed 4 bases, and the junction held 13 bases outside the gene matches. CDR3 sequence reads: CASSQLGQGALGNQPQHF. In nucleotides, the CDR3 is TGTGCCAGCAGCCAACTCGGACAGGGGGCATTGGGGAATCAGCCCCAGCATTTT.

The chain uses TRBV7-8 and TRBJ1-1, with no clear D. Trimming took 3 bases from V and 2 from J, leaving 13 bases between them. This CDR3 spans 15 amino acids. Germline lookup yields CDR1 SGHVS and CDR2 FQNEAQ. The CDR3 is CASSFGEGSNTEAFF. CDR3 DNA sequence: TGTGCCAGCAGCTTTGGAGAAGGTAGTAACACTGAAGCTTTCTTT.

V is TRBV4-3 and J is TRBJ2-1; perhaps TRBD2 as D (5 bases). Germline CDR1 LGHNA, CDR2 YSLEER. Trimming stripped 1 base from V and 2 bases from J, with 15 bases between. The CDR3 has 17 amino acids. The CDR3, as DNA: TGCGCCAGCAGCCAAGCGGAGGAGACATTAACCTACAATGAGCAGTTCTTC. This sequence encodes CASSQAEETLTYNEQFF.

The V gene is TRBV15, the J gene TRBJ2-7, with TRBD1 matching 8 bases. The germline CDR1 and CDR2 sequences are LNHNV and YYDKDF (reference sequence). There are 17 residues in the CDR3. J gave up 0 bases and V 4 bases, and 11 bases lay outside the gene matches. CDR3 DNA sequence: TGTGCCACCAGCACAACGACAGGGGTCAAAAGCTCCTACGAGCAGTACTTC. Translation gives CATSTTTGVKSSYEQYF.

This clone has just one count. CDR3 residues: CASSLTGWIYGYTF. The CDR3 DNA is TGTGCCAGCAGCCTTACAGGGTGGATCTATGGCTACACCTTC. V is TRBV7-9 and J is TRBJ1-2, with D maybe TRBD1 (6 bases). Germline V gene lookup returns CDR1 SEHNR and CDR2 FQNEAQ (reference sequence). The CDR3 length is 14 residues. Trimming took 5 bases from V and 4 from J, leaving 14 bases between them.

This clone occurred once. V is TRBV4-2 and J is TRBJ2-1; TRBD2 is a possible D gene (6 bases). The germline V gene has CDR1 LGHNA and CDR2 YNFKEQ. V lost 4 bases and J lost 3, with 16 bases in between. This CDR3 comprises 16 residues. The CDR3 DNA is TGTGCCAGCAGCCCCACCTTAGCGGTTATCTACAATGAGCAGTTCTTC. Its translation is CASSPTLAVIYNEQFF.

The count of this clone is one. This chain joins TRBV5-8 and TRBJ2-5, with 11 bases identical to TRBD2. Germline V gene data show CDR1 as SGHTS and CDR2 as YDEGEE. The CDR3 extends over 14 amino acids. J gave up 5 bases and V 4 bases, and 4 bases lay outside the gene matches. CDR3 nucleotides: TGTGCCAGCAGCCAACTAGCGGGAGTGGAGACCCAGTACTTC. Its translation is CASSQLAGVETQYF. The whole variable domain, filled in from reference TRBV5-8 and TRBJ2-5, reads EAGVTQSPTHLIKTRGQQATLRCSPISGHTSVYWYQQALGLGLQFLLWYDEGEERNRGNFPPRFSGRQFPNYSSELNVNALELEDSALYLCASSQLAGVETQYFGPGTRLLVL.

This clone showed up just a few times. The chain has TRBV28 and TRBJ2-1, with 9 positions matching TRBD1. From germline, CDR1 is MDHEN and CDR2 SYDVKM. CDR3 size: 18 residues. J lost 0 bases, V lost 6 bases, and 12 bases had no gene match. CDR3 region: CASRGQGAERGSYNEQFF. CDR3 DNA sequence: TGTGCCAGCAGGGGACAGGGTGCGGAGCGGGGCTCCTACAATGAGCAGTTCTTC.